One T cell receptor (beta chain) is described in this entry. Its antigen is currently not known. Base qualities are not at hand, and no much larger clone is one base apart. This entry comes from a study of technical replicates of blood from several donors (dated by TCRdb to about 2017). The method was the immunoSEQ multiplex PCR assay. TCRdb stores this immuneACCESS table with in-frame sequences only. Part of the clones is absent; in the studies checked, under half of the shortfall reflects unresolved V genes, and no reason is known for the rest. The sample profile shows roughly 81,000 clones; around 97% of them were found once. The ten largest clones capture about 0.19% of the sample. The germline V gene sets CDR1 to MGHRA and CDR2 to YSYEKL. The CDR3 has 13 amino acids, counting the end cysteine and phenylalanine. Here the CDR3 DNA is all that survives: 39 bases in frame from base 1. Trimming removed 6 bases from V and 2 bases from J; the gene matches leave 4 bases unexplained.

The rearrangement combines TRBV4-1 with TRBJ2-7; 7 bases in between match TRBD1. The source is a human donor in good health. Input material: T cells isolated from PBMCs. CDR3 protein: CASSLGQTYEQYF. The nucleotides read TGCGCCAGCAGTCTGGGACAGACCTACGAGCAGTACTTC.